These T cell receptor beta chains were read from a single sample in a study of metastatic and nonmetastatic thyroid tumors. TCRdb re-called the PCR reads through MiXCR. Here the sample spans 40,000 to 55,000 clones, about 16% being singletons. The specimen sequenced was blood. These receptors were collected from a female donor with papillary thyroid cancer or a benign thyroid nodule (not recorded which). Some clones in this sample may be carry-over from other donors' samples. Both conserved end residues are part of each CDR3. A D gene is named only where the DNA matches it firmly. Clone size is shown for a subset of rows, as once, few, many or a class of expanded clone.

v_gene: TRBV20-1
j_gene: TRBJ2-7
abundance: many
d_gene: TRBD2
CDR3aa: CSAHAGTSSVEQYF
CDR3nt: TGCAGTGCCCACGCGGGGACTAGCAGTGTCGAGCAGTACTTC

v_gene: TRBV13
j_gene: TRBJ2-7
abundance: many
d_gene: NA
CDR3aa: CASSLGLHSVLNYEQYF
CDR3nt: TGTGCCAGCAGCTTAGGCCTTCATTCAGTACTAAATTACGAGCAGTACTTC

v_gene: TRBV6-4
j_gene: TRBJ2-1
abundance: NA
d_gene: TRBD1
CDR3aa: CASRQGAAYNEQFF
CDR3nt: TGTGCCAGCAGACAGGGGGCGGCCTACAATGAGCAGTTCTTC

v_gene: TRBV3-1
j_gene: TRBJ2-7
abundance: many
d_gene: NA
CDR3aa: CASSQYSHEQYF
CDR3nt: TGTGCCAGCAGCCAATATTCCCACGAGCAGTACTTC

v_gene: TRBV6-1
j_gene: TRBJ2-3
abundance: many
d_gene: NA
CDR3aa: CASSWGQSTDTQYF
CDR3nt: TGTGCCAGCAGTTGGGGCCAAAGCACAGATACGCAGTATTTT

v_gene: TRBV19
j_gene: TRBJ2-7
abundance: many
d_gene: NA
CDR3aa: CASSRRASAYEQYF
CDR3nt: TGTGCCAGTAGTAGGCGGGCTAGCGCGTACGAGCAGTACTTC

v_gene: TRBV6-5
j_gene: TRBJ1-2
abundance: few
d_gene: NA
CDR3aa: CASSYWEPKRYTF
CDR3nt: TGTGCCAGCAGTTACTGGGAGCCTAAGCGCTATACCTTC

v_gene: TRBV12-3/TRBV12-4
j_gene: TRBJ2-1
abundance: many
d_gene: TRBD1
CDR3aa: CASSPTGGFEQFF
CDR3nt: TGTGCCAGCAGCCCGACAGGGGGCTTTGAGCAGTTCTTC

v_gene: TRBV6-1
j_gene: TRBJ1-5
abundance: many
d_gene: NA
CDR3aa: CASSSVEGIQSQHF
CDR3nt: TGTGCCAGCAGTTCCGTAGAGGGAATCCAGTCCCAGCATTTT

v_gene: TRBV11-3
j_gene: TRBJ2-2
abundance: many
d_gene: NA
CDR3aa: CASSPGAASGGELFF
CDR3nt: TGTGCCAGCAGCCCAGGAGCGGCCAGCGGCGGGGAGCTGTTTTTT

v_gene: TRBV7-3
j_gene: TRBJ2-1
abundance: NA
d_gene: TRBD2
CDR3aa: CASSSGLAGGEQFF
CDR3nt: TGTGCCAGCAGCTCTGGACTAGCGGGAGGCGAGCAGTTCTTC

v_gene: TRBV12-3/TRBV12-4
j_gene: TRBJ2-1
abundance: many
d_gene: NA
CDR3aa: CASSLAGGFYNEQFF
CDR3nt: TGTGCCAGCAGTTTAGCGGGCGGGTTCTACAATGAGCAGTTCTTC

v_gene: TRBV5-5
j_gene: TRBJ2-5
abundance: many
d_gene: NA
CDR3aa: CASSFGQETQYF
CDR3nt: TGTGCCAGCAGCTTTGGACAAGAGACCCAGTACTTC

v_gene: TRBV11-2
j_gene: TRBJ2-3
abundance: many
d_gene: NA
CDR3aa: CASSERVTVTDTQYF
CDR3nt: TGTGCCAGCAGCGAACGGGTCACGGTCACAGATACGCAGTATTTT

v_gene: TRBV7-6
j_gene: TRBJ2-7
abundance: many
d_gene: TRBD1
CDR3aa: CASSLGRRQGDSSYEQYF
CDR3nt: TGTGCCAGCAGCTTGGGAAGAAGACAGGGTGATAGCTCCTACGAGCAGTACTTC

v_gene: TRBV18
j_gene: TRBJ2-7
abundance: NA
d_gene: NA
CDR3aa: CASSAGQIF
CDR3nt: TGTGCCAGCTCAGCAGGACAGATCTTC

v_gene: TRBV19
j_gene: TRBJ1-1
abundance: NA
d_gene: TRBD1
CDR3aa: CASSSAGTATEAFF
CDR3nt: TGTGCCAGTAGTAGCGCCGGGACAGCCACTGAAGCTTTCTTT

v_gene: TRBV29-1
j_gene: TRBJ2-1
abundance: many
d_gene: NA
CDR3aa: CSVVRGRSYNEQFF
CDR3nt: TGCAGCGTTGTGCGGGGTAGGTCCTACAATGAGCAGTTCTTC

v_gene: TRBV4-2
j_gene: TRBJ2-3
abundance: NA
d_gene: TRBD1
CDR3aa: CASSQGTGVRDTQYF
CDR3nt: TGTGCCAGCAGCCAAGGTACAGGGGTGAGAGATACACAGTATTTT

v_gene: TRBV28
j_gene: TRBJ2-7
abundance: many
d_gene: TRBD1
CDR3aa: CASSPWDRSYEQYF
CDR3nt: TGTGCCAGCAGTCCATGGGACAGATCCTACGAGCAGTACTTC

v_gene: TRBV12-3/TRBV12-4
j_gene: TRBJ1-2
abundance: many
d_gene: NA
CDR3aa: CASSSPMTPFGYTF
CDR3nt: TGTGCCAGCAGTTCCCCGATGACCCCCTTTGGCTACACCTTC

v_gene: TRBV6-1
j_gene: TRBJ1-1
abundance: NA
d_gene: NA
CDR3aa: CASSEAFRNTEAFF
CDR3nt: TGTGCCAGCAGTGAAGCGTTCAGGAACACTGAAGCTTTCTTT

v_gene: TRBV6-1
j_gene: TRBJ2-1
abundance: few
d_gene: NA
CDR3aa: CASSGAAVDKDGQFF
CDR3nt: TGTGCCAGCAGTGGAGCGGCGGTAGACAAAGATGGGCAGTTCTTC

v_gene: TRBV18
j_gene: TRBJ1-6
abundance: many
d_gene: NA
CDR3aa: CASSPDLTNSPLHF
CDR3nt: TGTGCCAGCTCACCCGACCTCACCAATTCACCCCTCCACTTT

v_gene: TRBV28
j_gene: TRBJ1-2
abundance: many
d_gene: TRBD1
CDR3aa: CASSNRGGYTF
CDR3nt: TGTGCCAGTTCCAACAGGGGTGGCTACACCTTC

v_gene: TRBV4-1
j_gene: TRBJ2-5
abundance: many
d_gene: NA
CDR3aa: CASSQATAAAEETQYF
CDR3nt: TGCGCCAGCAGCCAGGCGACTGCGGCAGCGGAGGAGACCCAGTACTTC

v_gene: TRBV6-5
j_gene: TRBJ2-1
abundance: few
d_gene: TRBD2
CDR3aa: CASSYHGLAGVGNNEQFF
CDR3nt: TGTGCCAGCAGTTACCATGGACTAGCGGGGGTGGGGAACAATGAGCAGTTCTTC

v_gene: TRBV6-1
j_gene: TRBJ1-1
abundance: few
d_gene: NA
CDR3aa: CASTRGGGTEAFF
CDR3nt: TGTGCCAGCACCAGGGGAGGCGGGACTGAAGCTTTCTTT

v_gene: TRBV20-1
j_gene: TRBJ1-5
abundance: many
d_gene: TRBD1
CDR3aa: CSARGQGPDQPQHF
CDR3nt: TGCAGTGCTAGAGGACAGGGCCCAGATCAGCCCCAGCATTTT

v_gene: TRBV11-3
j_gene: TRBJ2-1
abundance: many
d_gene: NA
CDR3aa: CASSLADYNEQFF
CDR3nt: TGTGCCAGCAGCTTAGCGGATTACAATGAGCAGTTCTTC

v_gene: TRBV27
j_gene: TRBJ2-2
abundance: few
d_gene: TRBD2
CDR3aa: CASSFRAGGPTGELFF
CDR3nt: TGTGCCAGCAGTTTTAGGGCGGGGGGCCCCACCGGGGAGCTGTTTTTT

v_gene: TRBV19
j_gene: TRBJ1-2
abundance: many
d_gene: NA
CDR3aa: CASSISPDSYGYTF
CDR3nt: TGTGCCAGTAGTATATCCCCGGACAGTTATGGCTACACCTTC